Listed below are T cell receptor beta chains from one sample, sequenced in a study of control samples from healthy donors and cancer patients. The protocol was immunoSEQ multiplex PCR, while the TCRdb copy is restricted to in-frame clones and leaves out a portion. The top ten clones hold under 9% of a sample with around 140,000 clones, roughly 86% of them seen once. The source material was PBMCs. Receptor source: a man between 45 and 60 years old with head and neck cancer. CDR3s include the opening cysteine and the closing phenylalanine or tryptophan. D genes are given only for firm matches. Size values are once, few and many counts, or a class for expanded clones, and some rows have none.

j_call,clone_size,d_call,v_call,cdr3_nt,cdr3_aa
TRBJ2-7,NA,NA,TRBV23-1,TGCGCCAGCAAGCCTAGCGTAAAGAGCTCCTACGAGCAGTACTTC,CASKPSVKSSYEQYF
TRBJ1-1,NA,NA,TRBV12-3/TRBV12-4,TGTGCCAGCAGTTTTCAGGGGTTAGAAGCTTTCTTT,CASSFQGLEAFF
TRBJ2-1,NA,TRBD2,TRBV2,TGTGCCAGCAGTGAACTTCTAGCGGGAGGTCCAGGTGGGGAGCAGTTCTTC,CASSELLAGGPGGEQFF
TRBJ1-4,NA,TRBD1,TRBV6-1,TGTGCCAGCAGTGAAGGGAACAGGGGGAATGAAAAACTGTTTTTT,CASSEGNRGNEKLFF
TRBJ2-2,NA,TRBD1,TRBV3-1/TRBV3-2,TGTGCCACCTCCCCGGGACAGGCGAACACCGGGGAGCTGTTTTTT,CATSPGQANTGELFF
TRBJ1-2,NA,NA,TRBV6-5,TGTGCCAGCAGTTACGTCCGGGCTAATAACTATGGCTACACCTTC,CASSYVRANNYGYTF
TRBJ1-5,few,NA,TRBV10-1,TGCGCCAGCAGGGACGCGGTCAAATCCGGGGGAGGGAATCAGCCCCAGCATTTT,CASRDAVKSGGGNQPQHF
TRBJ2-7,once,TRBD2,TRBV5-1,TGCGCCAGCAGCTTGCTAGCGGAGAGCTCCTACGAGCAGTACTTC,CASSLLAESSYEQYF
TRBJ1-1,NA,NA,TRBV10-3,TGTGCCATCAGTGAGTCAACCCGCACTGAAGCTTTCTTT,CAISESTRTEAFF
TRBJ2-2,NA,NA,TRBV4-1,TGCGCCAGCAGCCAAATTAGGAGTGGGGGGACCGGGGAGCTGTTTTTT,CASSQIRSGGTGELFF
TRBJ2-7,NA,NA,TRBV2,TGTGCCAGCAGTGTGGTAAGATCTTCCTACGAGCAGTACTTC,CASSVVRSSYEQYF
TRBJ2-3,NA,NA,TRBV4-1,TGCGCCAGCAGCCGGTTCAGGGACACAGATACGCAGTATTTT,CASSRFRDTDTQYF
TRBJ1-6,NA,NA,TRBV11-2,TGTGCCAGCACTCGCCTCTCGGGGTCACCCCTCCACTTT,CASTRLSGSPLHF
TRBJ1-1,NA,NA,TRBV19,TGTGCCAGTAGTATAGGGTCAGGGAACACTGAAGCTTTCTTT,CASSIGSGNTEAFF
TRBJ2-1,NA,NA,TRBV6-6,TGTGCCAGCAGTTACTCGGCGACTCGGGACAATGAGCAGTTCTTC,CASSYSATRDNEQFF
TRBJ1-1,NA,NA,TRBV10-3,TGTGCCATCATTCCGGACGAGAACACTGAAGCTTTCTTT,CAIIPDENTEAFF
TRBJ1-2,NA,TRBD1,TRBV6-6,TGTGCCAGCAGTCCCGAACCAAAACAGGGGATGGCGAACAACTATGGCTACACCTTC,CASSPEPKQGMANNYGYTF
TRBJ2-1,NA,TRBD2,TRBV20-1,TGCAGTGCTACCCTAGCGGGAGAAGCGTTCTTC,CSATLAGEAFF
TRBJ1-6,once,NA,TRBV3-1/TRBV3-2,TGTGCCAGCAGCCAAGGACAGTATAATTCACCCCTCCACTTT,CASSQGQYNSPLHF
TRBJ2-1,NA,NA,TRBV29-1,TGCAGCGCCCTTCAGATCCGTGAGCAGTTCTTC,CSALQIREQFF
TRBJ2-1,NA,TRBD2,TRBV6-6,TGTGCCAGCACCTTAACCGAGCGGGGGGGCAATGAGCAGTTCTTC,CASTLTERGGNEQFF
TRBJ1-4,NA,NA,TRBV10-3,TGTGCCATCAGTGAGTGGCAGAGTGAAAAACTGTTTTTT,CAISEWQSEKLFF
TRBJ1-5,NA,TRBD1,TRBV6-6,TGTGCCAGCACTCGGCAGGGGGCGATTATTAGCAATCAGCCCCAGCATTTT,CASTRQGAIISNQPQHF
TRBJ1-4,NA,TRBD1,TRBV5-1,TGCGCCAGCAGCTTGGGACAGGGAAGGGAAAAACTGTTTTTT,CASSLGQGREKLFF
TRBJ2-7,NA,NA,TRBV6-5,TGTGCCAGCAGTTACGGGCAGGGAGGCTACGAGCAGTACTTC,CASSYGQGGYEQYF
TRBJ2-5,NA,TRBD1,TRBV3-1/TRBV3-2,TGTGCCAGCAGCCAAGGATGGGACAGAGAGACCCAGTACTTC,CASSQGWDRETQYF
TRBJ2-2,NA,NA,TRBV5-6,TGTGCCAGCAGCTTGAGGGGGAACACCGGGGAGCTGTTTTTT,CASSLRGNTGELFF
TRBJ1-6,NA,NA,TRBV7-2,TGTGCCAGCAGCAAGGGCTGGGAGGGTGGTAATTCACCCCTCCACTTT,CASSKGWEGGNSPLHF
TRBJ1-2,NA,NA,TRBV6-5,TGTGCCAGCAGTTCTCACTACAGGGATAACTATGGCTACACCTTC,CASSSHYRDNYGYTF
TRBJ2-1,NA,NA,TRBV7-6,TGTGCCAGCAGCTTAGCGGGTCCGTTAAGCTCCTACAATGAGCAGTTCTTC,CASSLAGPLSSYNEQFF
TRBJ1-5,NA,TRBD1,TRBV19,TGTGCCAGTAGTGTAGACAGGGGTTTTCAGCCCCAGCATTTT,CASSVDRGFQPQHF
TRBJ2-1,NA,NA,TRBV7-9,TGTGCCAGCAGCGCCCAGGGGTACGAGCAGTTCTTC,CASSAQGYEQFF
TRBJ2-1,once,NA,TRBV5-1,TGCGCCAGCAGCTTGGAAAGGCAGGGCTCCTACAATGAGCAGTTCTTC,CASSLERQGSYNEQFF
TRBJ2-3,NA,NA,TRBV15,TGTGCCACCAGCAGAGATTCGGGCCAGCTTAATACGCAGTATTTT,CATSRDSGQLNTQYF
TRBJ2-1,NA,NA,TRBV5-1,TGCGCCAGCAGCTTCCAGGGGCTAGAGGCCAATGAGCAGTTCTTC,CASSFQGLEANEQFF
TRBJ2-7,NA,TRBD1,TRBV27,TGTGCCAGTTCCGGGACAGGGTGGAGCGAGCAGTACTTC,CASSGTGWSEQYF
TRBJ2-5,NA,TRBD2,TRBV7-7,TGTGCTAGCAGCCCGACTAGCGGGATGAAACGAGAGACCCAGTACTTC,CASSPTSGMKRETQYF
TRBJ2-2,NA,TRBD1,TRBV5-4,TGTGCCAGCAGCCCGACAGGGGGTTCGTCCGCCGGGGAGCTGTTTTTT,CASSPTGGSSAGELFF
TRBJ2-1,NA,TRBD2,TRBV9,TGTGCCAGCAGCGTAGGAGGCCTAGCGGGGGATGAGCAGTTCTTC,CASSVGGLAGDEQFF
TRBJ2-7,NA,NA,TRBV27,TGTGCCAGCAGTTTACGGGGACTGAACTACGAGCAGTACTTC,CASSLRGLNYEQYF
TRBJ1-1,NA,TRBD1,TRBV27,TGTGCCAGCAGTACTCCCCAGGGGGCCCGGGGCACTGAAGCTTTCTTT,CASSTPQGARGTEAFF
TRBJ1-1,NA,NA,TRBV7-8,TGTGCCAGCAGCCCAACTGAATTCACTGAAGCTTTCTTT,CASSPTEFTEAFF
TRBJ2-1,NA,NA,TRBV7-2,TGTGCCAGCAGCTTCCGGGGGGCCTCCTACAATGAGCAGTTCTTC,CASSFRGASYNEQFF